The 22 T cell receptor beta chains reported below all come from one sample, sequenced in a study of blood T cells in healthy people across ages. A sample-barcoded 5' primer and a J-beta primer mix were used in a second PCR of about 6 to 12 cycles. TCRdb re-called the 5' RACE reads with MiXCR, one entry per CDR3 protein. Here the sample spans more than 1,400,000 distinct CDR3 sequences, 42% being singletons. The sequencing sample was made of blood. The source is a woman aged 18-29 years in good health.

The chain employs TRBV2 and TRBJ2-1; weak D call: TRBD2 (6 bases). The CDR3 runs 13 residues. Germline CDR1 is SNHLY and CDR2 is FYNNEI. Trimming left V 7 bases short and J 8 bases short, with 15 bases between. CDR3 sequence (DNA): TGTGCCAGCACCGAAGGGTGGGGGGATGAGCAGTTCTTC. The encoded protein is CASTEGWGDEQFF.

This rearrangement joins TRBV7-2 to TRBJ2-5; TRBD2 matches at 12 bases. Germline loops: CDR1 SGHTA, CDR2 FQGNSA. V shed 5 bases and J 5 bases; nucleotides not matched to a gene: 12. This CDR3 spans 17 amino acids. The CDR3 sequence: CASSRGSTSGRRETQYF. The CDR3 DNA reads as TGTGCCAGCAGCCGGGGAAGCACTAGCGGGAGGAGGGAGACCCAGTACTTC.

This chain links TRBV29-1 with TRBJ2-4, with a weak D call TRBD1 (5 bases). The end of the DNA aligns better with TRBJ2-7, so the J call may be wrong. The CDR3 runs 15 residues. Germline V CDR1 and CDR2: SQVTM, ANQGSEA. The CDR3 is CSVVRGPGSTYEQYF. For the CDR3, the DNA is TGCAGCGTTGTAAGGGGCCCCGGGTCCACCTACGAGCAGTACTTC.

The CDR3 bases are TGCAGTGCCTCCGGGGGGGGTCAAGAGACCCAGTACTTC. Its protein is CSASGGGQETQYF. The chain is built from TRBV20-1 and TRBJ2-5; 8 bases are a match to TRBD2. Germline CDR1 is DFQATT and CDR2 is SNEGSKA (reference sequence). CDR3 length: 13 amino acids. The J segment lost 2 bases and the V segment lost 6 bases, leaving 5 bases of the junction unmatched.

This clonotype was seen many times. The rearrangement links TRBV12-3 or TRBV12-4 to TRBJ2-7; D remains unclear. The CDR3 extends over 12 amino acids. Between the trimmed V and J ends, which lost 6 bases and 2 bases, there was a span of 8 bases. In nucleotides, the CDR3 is TGTGCCAGCAGCCTGACCACCTACGAGCAGTACTTC. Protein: CASSLTTYEQYF.

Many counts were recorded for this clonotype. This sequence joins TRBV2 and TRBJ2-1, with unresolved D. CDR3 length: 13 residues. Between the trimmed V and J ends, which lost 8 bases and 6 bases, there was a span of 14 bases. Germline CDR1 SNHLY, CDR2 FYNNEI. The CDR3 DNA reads TGTGCCAGCGCCTATGGCCGAACCAATGAGCAGTTCTTC. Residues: CASAYGRTNEQFF.

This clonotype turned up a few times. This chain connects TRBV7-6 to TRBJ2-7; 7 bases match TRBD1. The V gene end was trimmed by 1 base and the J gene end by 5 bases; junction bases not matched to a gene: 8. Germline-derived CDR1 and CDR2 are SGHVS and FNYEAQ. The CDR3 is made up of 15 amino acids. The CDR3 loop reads CASSLEPTGADEQYF. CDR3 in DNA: TGTGCCAGCAGCTTAGAACCTACAGGGGCGGACGAGCAGTACTTC.

CDR3 sequence: CAIRGREAGNTIYF. CDR3 in DNA: TGTGCCATCAGGGGCCGGGAAGCTGGAAACACCATATATTTT. The chain has TRBV10-3 and TRBJ1-3, with D hard to call. Germline V lookup: CDR1 ENHRY, CDR2 SYGVKD. Trimming cost V 6 bases and J 2 bases, with 11 bases left between them. The CDR3 runs 14 residues.

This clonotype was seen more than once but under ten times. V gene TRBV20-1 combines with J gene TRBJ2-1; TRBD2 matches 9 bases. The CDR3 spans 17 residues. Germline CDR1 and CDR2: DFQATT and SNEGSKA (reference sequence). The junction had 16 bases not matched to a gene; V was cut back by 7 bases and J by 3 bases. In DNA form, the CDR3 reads TGCAGTGAAACGGGACTAGCCGGCAGCGGAGGCTACAATGAGCAGTTCTTC. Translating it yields CSETGLAGSGGYNEQFF.

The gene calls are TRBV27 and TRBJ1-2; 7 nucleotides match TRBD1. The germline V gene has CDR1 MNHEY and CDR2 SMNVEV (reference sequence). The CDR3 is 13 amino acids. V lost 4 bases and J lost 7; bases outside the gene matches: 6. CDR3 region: CASSSTGVSGYTF. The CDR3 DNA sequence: TGTGCCAGCAGTTCCACAGGGGTTTCTGGCTACACCTTC.

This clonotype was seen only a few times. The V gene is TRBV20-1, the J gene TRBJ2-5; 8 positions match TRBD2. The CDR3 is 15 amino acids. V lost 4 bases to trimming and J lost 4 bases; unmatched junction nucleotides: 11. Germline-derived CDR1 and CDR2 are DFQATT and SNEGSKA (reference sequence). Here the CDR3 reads CSAIASGLSLETQYF. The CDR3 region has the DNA TGCAGTGCTATAGCTAGCGGGTTGTCGCTAGAGACCCAGTACTTC.

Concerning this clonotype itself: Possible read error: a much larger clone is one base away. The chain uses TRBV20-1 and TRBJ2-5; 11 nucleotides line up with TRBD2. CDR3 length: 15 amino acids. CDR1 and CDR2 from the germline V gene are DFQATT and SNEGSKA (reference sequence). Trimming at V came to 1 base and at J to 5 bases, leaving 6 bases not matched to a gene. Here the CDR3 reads CSARALAGVQETQYF. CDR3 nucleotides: TGCAGTGCTAGAGCACTAGCGGGAGTTCAGGAGACCCAGTACTTC.

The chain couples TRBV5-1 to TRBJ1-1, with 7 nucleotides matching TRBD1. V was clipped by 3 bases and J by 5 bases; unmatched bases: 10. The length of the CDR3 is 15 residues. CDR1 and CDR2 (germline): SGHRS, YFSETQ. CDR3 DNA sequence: TGCGCCAGCAGCTCAGGGACGGACAGGACAACTGAAGCTTTCTTT. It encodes CASSSGTDRTTEAFF.

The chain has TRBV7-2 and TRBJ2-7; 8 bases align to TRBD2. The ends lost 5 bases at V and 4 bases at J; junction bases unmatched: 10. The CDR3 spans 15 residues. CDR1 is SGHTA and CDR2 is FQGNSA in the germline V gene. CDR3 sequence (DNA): TGTGCCAGCAGCGGCCGAGGAGCGGGAGCTTACGAGCAGTACTTC. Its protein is CASSGRGAGAYEQYF.

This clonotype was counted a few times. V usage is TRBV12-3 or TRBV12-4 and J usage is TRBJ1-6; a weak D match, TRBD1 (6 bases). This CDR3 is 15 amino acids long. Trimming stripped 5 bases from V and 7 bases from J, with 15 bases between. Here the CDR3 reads CASSTRTAVNSPLHF. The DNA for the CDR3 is TGTGCCAGCAGTACCCGGACAGCGGTCAATTCACCCCTCCACTTT.

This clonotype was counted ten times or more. CDR3 nucleotides: TGTGCCAGCAGCTTCGCGGAGACCCAGTACTTC. Translating it yields CASSFAETQYF. The V call is TRBV3-1, the J call TRBJ2-5; D gene unclear. Germline V gene data show CDR1 as LGHDT and CDR2 as YNNKEL (reference sequence). The length of the CDR3 is 11 residues. V dropped 5 bases and J dropped 5 bases, with 6 bases sitting between them.

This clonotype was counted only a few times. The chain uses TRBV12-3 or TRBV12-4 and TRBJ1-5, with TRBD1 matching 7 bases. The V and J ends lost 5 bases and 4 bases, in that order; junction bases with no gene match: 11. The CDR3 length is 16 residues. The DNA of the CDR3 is TGTGCCAGCAGTCCCAATTCGGGACAGTCTAATCAGCCCCAGCATTTT. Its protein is CASSPNSGQSNQPQHF.

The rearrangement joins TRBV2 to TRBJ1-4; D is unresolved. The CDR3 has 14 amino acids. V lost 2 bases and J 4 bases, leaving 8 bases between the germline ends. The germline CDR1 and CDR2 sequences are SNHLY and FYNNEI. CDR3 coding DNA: TGTGCCAGCAGTGAACATCGGTATAATGAAAAACTGTTTTTT. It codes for CASSEHRYNEKLFF.

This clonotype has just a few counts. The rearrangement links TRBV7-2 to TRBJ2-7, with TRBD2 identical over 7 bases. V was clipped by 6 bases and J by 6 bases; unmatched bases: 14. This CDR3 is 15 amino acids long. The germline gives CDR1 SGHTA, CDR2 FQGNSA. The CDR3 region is CASSSRTAGISEQYF. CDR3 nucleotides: TGTGCCAGCAGTTCCCGAACAGCGGGGATCAGCGAGCAGTACTTC.

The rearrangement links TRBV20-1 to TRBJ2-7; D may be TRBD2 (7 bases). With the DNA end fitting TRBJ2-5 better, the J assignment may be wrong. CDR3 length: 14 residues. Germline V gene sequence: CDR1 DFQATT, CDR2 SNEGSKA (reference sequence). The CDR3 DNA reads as TGCAGTGCTAGGATGGGGGGGCCTGGGGAGACCCAGTACTTC. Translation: CSARMGGPGETQYF.

CDR3 loop: CASSLQGARYEQYF. For the CDR3, the DNA is TGTGCCAGCAGTTTGCAGGGGGCGCGGTACGAGCAGTACTTC. This sequence joins TRBV12-3 or TRBV12-4 and TRBJ2-7; 8 positions match TRBD1. Germline trimming cut 3 bases from V and 4 bases from J; bases unmatched to any gene: 5. The CDR3 has 14 residues.

The CDR3 sequence: CASSRETSGGARTQYF. The DNA for the CDR3 is TGTGCCAGCAGTCGAGAAACTAGCGGGGGGGCCCGTACGCAGTATTTT. The chain combines TRBV7-3 with TRBJ2-3; 13 nucleotides match TRBD2. Germline CDR1 and CDR2: SGHTA and FQGTGA. Trimming took 6 bases from V and 8 from J; bases not matched to a gene: 11. The CDR3 runs to 16 residues.